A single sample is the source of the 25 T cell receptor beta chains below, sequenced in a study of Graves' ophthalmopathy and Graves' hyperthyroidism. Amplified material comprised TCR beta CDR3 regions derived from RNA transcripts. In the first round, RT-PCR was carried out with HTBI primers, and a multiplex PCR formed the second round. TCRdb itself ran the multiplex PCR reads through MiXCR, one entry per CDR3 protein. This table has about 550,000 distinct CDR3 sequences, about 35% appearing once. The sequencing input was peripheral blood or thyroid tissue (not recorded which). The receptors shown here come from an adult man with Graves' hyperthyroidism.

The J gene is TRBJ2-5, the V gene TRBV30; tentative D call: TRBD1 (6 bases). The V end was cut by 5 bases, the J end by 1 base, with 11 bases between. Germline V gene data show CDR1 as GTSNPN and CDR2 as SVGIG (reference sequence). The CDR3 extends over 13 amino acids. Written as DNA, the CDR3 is TGTGCCTGGTCACAGGGATCCCAAGAGACCCAGTACTTC. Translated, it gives CAWSQGSQETQYF.

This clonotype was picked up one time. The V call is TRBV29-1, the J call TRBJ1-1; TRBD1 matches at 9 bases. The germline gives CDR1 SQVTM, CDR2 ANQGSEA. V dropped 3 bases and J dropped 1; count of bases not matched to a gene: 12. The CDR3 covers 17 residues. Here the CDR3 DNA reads TGCAGCGTTGAGACCTACCGACAGGGGGTGGGGAACACTGAAGCTTTCTTT. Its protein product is CSVETYRQGVGNTEAFF.

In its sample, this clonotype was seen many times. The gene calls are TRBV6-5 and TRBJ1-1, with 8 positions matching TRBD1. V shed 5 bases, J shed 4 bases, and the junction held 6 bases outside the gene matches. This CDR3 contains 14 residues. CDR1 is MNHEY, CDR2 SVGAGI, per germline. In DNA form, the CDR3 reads TGTGCCAGCAGTCAAACAGGGGGTGTCACTGAAGCTTTCTTT. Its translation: CASSQTGGVTEAFF.

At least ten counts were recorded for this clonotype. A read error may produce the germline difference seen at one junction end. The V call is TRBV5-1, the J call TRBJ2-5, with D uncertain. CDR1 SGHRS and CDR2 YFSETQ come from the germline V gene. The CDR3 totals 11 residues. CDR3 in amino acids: CASSLQETQYF. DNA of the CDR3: TGTGCCAGCAGCTTACAAGAGACCCAGTACTTC.

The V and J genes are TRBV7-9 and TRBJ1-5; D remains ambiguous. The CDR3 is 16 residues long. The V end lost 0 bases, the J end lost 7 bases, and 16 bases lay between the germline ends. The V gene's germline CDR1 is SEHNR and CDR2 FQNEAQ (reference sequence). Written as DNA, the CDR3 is TGTGCCAGCAGCTTAGCGGGCCTCTCCTACGAGCAGCCCCAGCATTTT. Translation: CASSLAGLSYEQPQHF.

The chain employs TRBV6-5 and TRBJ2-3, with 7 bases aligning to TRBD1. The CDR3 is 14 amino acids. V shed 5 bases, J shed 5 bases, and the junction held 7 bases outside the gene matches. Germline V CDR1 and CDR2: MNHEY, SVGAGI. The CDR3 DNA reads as TGTGCCAGCAGTCACGGACAGGCGTTAGATACGCAGTATTTT. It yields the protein CASSHGQALDTQYF.

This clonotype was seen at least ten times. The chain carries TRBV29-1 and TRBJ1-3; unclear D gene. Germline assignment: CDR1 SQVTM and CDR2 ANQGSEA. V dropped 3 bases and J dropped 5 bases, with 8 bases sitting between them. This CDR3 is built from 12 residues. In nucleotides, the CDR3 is TGCAGCGTTGACGAGGGCAGAAACACCATATATTTT. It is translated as CSVDEGRNTIYF.

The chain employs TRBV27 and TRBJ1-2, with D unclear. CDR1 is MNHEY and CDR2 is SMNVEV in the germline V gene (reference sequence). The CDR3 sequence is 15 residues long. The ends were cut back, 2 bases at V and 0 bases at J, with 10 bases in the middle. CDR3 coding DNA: TGTGCCAGCAGTTTAAGTAACTCTCCTAACTATGGCTACACCTTC. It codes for CASSLSNSPNYGYTF.

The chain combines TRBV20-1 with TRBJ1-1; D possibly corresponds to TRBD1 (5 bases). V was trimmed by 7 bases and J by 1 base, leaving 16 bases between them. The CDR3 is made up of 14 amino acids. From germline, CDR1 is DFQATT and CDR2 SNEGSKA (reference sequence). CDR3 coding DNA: TGCAGTGTGCAGGAGACAGACTCGAACACTGAAGCTTTCTTT. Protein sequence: CSVQETDSNTEAFF.

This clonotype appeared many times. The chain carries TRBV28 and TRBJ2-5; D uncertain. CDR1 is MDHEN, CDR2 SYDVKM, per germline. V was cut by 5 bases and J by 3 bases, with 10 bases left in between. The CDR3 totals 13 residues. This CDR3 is CASSPQWKETQYF. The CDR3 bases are TGTGCCAGCAGTCCTCAATGGAAAGAGACCCAGTACTTC.

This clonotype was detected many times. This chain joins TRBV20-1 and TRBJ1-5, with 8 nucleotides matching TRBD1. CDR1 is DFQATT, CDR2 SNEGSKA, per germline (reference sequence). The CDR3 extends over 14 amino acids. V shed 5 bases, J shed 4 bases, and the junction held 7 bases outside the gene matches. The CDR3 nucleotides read TGCAGTGCTCACCCAGGGACAGGTAATCAGCCCCAGCATTTT. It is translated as CSAHPGTGNQPQHF.

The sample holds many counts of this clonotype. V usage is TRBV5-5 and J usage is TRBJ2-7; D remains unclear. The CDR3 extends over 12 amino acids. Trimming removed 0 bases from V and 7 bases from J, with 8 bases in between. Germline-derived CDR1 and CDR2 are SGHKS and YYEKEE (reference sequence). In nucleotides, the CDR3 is TGTGCCAGCAGCTTGGCCCATCGGGAGCAGTACTTC. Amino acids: CASSLAHREQYF.

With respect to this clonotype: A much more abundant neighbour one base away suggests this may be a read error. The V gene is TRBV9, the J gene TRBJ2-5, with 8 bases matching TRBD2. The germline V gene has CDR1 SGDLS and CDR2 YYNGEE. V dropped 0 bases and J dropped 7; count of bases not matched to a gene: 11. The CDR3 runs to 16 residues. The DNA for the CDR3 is TGTGCCAGCAGCGTAGACAGCGGGGGTCAATCGGGGACCCAGTACTTC. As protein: CASSVDSGGQSGTQYF.

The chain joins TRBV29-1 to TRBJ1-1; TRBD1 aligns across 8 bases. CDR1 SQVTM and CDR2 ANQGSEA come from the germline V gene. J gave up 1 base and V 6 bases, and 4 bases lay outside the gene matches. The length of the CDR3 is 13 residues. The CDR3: CSVLTGANTEAFF. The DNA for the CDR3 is TGCAGCGTGTTGACAGGGGCGAACACTGAAGCTTTCTTT.

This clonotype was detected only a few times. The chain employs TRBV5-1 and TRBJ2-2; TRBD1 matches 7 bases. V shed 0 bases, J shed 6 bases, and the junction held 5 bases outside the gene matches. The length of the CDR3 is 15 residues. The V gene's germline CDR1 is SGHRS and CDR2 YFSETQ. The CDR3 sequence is CASSLVSQGAGELFF. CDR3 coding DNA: TGCGCCAGCAGCTTGGTCTCCCAGGGGGCCGGGGAGCTGTTTTTT.

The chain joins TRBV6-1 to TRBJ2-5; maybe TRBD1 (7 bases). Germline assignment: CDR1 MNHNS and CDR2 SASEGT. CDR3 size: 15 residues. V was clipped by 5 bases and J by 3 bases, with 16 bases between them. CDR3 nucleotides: TGTGCCAGCAGTCAACAGGGGCGGAGGGAAGAGACCCAGTACTTC. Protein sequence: CASSQQGRREETQYF.

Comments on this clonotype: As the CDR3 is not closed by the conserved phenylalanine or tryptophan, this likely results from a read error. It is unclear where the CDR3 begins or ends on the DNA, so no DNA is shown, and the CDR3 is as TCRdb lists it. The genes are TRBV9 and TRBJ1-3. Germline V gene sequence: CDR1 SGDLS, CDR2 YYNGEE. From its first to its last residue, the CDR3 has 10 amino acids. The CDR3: CASSPSGGNT.

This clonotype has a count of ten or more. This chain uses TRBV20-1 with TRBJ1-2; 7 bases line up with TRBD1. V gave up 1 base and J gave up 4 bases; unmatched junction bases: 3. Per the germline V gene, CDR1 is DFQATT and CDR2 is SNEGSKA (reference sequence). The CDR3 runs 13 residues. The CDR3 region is CSARADRAYGYTF. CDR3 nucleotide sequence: TGCAGTGCTAGAGCAGACAGGGCCTATGGCTACACCTTC.

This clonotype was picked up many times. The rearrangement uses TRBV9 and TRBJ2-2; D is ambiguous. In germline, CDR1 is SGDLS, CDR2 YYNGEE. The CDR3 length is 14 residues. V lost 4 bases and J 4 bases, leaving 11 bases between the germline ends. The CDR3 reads CASSLTPVTGELFF. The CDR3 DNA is TGTGCCAGCAGCCTAACCCCTGTCACCGGGGAGCTGTTTTTT.

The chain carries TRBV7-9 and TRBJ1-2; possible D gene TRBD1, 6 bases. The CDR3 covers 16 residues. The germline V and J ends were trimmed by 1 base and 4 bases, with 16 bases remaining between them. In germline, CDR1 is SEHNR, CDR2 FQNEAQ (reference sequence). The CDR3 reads CASSLVVRGGIYGYTF. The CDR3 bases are TGTGCCAGCAGCTTAGTGGTCAGGGGTGGTATCTATGGCTACACCTTC.

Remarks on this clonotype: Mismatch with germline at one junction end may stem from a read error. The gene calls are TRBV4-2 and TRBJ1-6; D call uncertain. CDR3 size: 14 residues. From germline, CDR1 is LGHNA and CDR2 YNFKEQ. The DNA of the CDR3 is TGTGCCGGCAGCCAAGTCGTCAGCGAAGCACCCCTCCACTTT. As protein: CAGSQVVSEAPLHF.

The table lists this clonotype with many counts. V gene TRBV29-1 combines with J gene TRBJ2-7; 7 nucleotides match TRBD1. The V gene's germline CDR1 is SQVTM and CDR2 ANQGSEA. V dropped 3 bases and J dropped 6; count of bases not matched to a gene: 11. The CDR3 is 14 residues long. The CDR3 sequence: CSVDLGTDDREQYF. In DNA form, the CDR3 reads TGCAGCGTTGATCTCGGGACAGACGATCGCGAGCAGTACTTC.

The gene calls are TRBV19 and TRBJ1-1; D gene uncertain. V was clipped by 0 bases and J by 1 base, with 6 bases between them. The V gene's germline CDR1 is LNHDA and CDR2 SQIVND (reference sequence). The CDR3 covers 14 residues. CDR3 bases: TGTGCCAGTAGTATAGACACAAAGAACACTGAAGCTTTCTTT. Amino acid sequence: CASSIDTKNTEAFF.

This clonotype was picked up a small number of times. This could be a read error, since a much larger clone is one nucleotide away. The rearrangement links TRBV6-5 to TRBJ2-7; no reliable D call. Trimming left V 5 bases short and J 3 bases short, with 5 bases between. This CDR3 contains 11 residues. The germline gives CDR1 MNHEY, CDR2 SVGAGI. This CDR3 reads CASSHNYEQYF. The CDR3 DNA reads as TGTGCCAGCAGTCACAACTACGAGCAGTACTTC.

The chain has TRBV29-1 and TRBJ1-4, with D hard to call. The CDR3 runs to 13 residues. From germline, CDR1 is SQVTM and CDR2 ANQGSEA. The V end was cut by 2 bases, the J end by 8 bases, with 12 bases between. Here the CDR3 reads CSVETVGKEKLFF. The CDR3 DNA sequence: TGCAGCGTTGAAACGGTCGGCAAAGAAAAACTGTTTTTT.